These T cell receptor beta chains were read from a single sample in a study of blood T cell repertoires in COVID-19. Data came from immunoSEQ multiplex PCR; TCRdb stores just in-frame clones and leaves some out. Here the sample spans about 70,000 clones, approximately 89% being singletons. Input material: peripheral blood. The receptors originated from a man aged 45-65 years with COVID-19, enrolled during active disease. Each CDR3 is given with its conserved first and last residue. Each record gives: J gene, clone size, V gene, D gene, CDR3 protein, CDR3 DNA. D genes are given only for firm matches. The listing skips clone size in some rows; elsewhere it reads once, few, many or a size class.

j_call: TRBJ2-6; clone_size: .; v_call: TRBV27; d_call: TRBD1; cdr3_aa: CASRRDRAQGANVLTF; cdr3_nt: TGTGCCAGCAGGCGGGACAGGGCTCAAGGGGCCAACGTCCTGACTTTC
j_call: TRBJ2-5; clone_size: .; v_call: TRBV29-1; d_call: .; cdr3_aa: CSAGAVETQYF; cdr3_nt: TGCAGCGCCGGTGCGGTCGAGACCCAGTACTTC
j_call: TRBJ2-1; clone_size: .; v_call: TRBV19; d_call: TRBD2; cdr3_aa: CASSIATAGGSNEQFF; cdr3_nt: TGTGCCAGTAGTATAGCTACGGCGGGAGGTTCCAATGAGCAGTTCTTC
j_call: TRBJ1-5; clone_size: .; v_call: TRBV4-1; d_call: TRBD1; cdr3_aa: CASSLGQGSQPQHF; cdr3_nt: TGCGCCAGCAGCCTCGGACAGGGAAGTCAGCCCCAGCATTTT
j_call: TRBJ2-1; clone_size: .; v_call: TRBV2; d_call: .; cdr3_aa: CASRSNSYNEQFF; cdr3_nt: TGTGCCAGCCGGAGCAACTCCTACAATGAGCAGTTCTTC
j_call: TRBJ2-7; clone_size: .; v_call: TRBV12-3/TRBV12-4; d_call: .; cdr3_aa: CASSSGQGHEQYF; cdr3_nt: TGTGCCAGCAGTTCCGGGCAGGGCCACGAGCAGTACTTC
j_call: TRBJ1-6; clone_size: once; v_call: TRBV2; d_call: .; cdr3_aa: CASSEGTAMGGPLHF; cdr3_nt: TGTGCCAGCAGTGAAGGGACGGCGATGGGGGGACCCCTCCACTTT
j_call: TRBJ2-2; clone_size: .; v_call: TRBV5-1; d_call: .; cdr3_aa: CASSLDGGELRELFF; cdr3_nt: TGCGCCAGCAGCCTGGACGGGGGAGAGTTAAGGGAGCTGTTTTTT
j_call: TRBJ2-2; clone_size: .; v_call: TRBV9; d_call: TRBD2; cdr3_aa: CASSVGLAGGPANTGELFF; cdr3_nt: TGTGCCAGCAGCGTAGGGCTAGCGGGAGGGCCCGCGAACACCGGGGAGCTGTTTTTT
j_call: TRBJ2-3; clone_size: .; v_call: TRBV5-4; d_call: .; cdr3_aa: CASSLPPSTDTQYF; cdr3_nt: TGTGCCAGCAGCTTGCCCCCGTCCACAGATACGCAGTATTTT
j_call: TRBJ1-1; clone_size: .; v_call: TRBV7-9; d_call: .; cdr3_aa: CASSQEKNTEAFF; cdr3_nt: TGTGCCAGCAGCCAAGAGAAAAACACTGAAGCTTTCTTT
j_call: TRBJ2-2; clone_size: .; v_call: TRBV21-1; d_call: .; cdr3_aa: CASSVTLPFGGLGANTGELFF; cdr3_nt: TGTGCCAGCAGCGTTACCCTTCCGTTCGGGGGACTAGGCGCGAACACCGGGGAGCTGTTTTTT
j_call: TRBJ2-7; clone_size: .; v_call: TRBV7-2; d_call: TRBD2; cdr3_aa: CASSPAGAGRLEQYF; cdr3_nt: TGTGCCAGCAGCCCAGCGGGGGCAGGGAGATTGGAGCAGTACTTC
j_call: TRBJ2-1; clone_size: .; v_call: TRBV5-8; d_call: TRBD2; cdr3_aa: CASSLGAGVGNEQFF; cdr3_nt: TGTGCCAGCAGCTTGGGAGCGGGAGTGGGCAATGAGCAGTTCTTC
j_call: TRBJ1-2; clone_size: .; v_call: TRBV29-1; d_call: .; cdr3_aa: CSVATSNYGYTF; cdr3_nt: TGCAGCGTCGCCACTTCTAACTATGGCTACACCTTC
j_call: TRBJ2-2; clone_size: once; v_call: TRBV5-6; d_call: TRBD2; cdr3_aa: CASSNLAVLHTGELFF; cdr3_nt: TGTGCCAGCAGCAACCTAGCGGTGCTCCACACCGGGGAGCTGTTTTTT
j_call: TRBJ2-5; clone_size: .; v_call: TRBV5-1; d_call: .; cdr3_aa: CASSLAVGSGETQYF; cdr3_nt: TGCGCCAGCAGCTTGGCAGTCGGGAGCGGGGAGACCCAGTACTTC
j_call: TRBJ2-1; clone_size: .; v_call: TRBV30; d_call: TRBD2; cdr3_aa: CAWTAGGYNEQFF; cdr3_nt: TGTGCCTGGACGGCGGGGGGCTACAATGAGCAGTTCTTC
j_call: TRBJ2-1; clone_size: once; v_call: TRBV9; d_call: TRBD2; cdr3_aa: CASSEAPTSTSSYNEQFF; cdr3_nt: TGTGCCAGCAGCGAGGCCCCGACTAGCACGAGCTCCTACAATGAGCAGTTCTTC
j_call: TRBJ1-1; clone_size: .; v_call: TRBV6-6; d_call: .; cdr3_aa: CASSPNRDLNTEAFF; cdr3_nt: TGTGCCAGCAGCCCCAACCGGGACTTGAACACTGAAGCTTTCTTT
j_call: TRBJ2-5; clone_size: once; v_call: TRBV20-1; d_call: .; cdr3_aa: CSVLTQETQYF; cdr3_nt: TGCAGTGTCTTGACTCAAGAGACCCAGTACTTC
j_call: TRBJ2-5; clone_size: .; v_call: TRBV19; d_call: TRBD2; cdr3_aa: CASGTSGSLETQYF; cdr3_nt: TGTGCCAGTGGCACTAGCGGGAGTTTGGAGACCCAGTACTTC
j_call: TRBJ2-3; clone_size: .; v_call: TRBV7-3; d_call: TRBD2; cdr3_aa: CASSLIGLAAVSTDTQYF; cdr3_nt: TGTGCCAGCAGCTTAATCGGACTAGCGGCAGTTAGCACAGATACGCAGTATTTT
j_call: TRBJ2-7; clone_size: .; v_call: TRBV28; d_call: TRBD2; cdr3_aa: CATETTSGSREQYF; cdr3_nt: TGTGCCACCGAAACGACTAGCGGGAGTAGGGAGCAGTACTTC
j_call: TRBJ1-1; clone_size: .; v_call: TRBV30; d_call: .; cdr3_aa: CAWSDLQGKGTEAFF; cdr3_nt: TGTGCCTGGAGTGACCTACAGGGAAAGGGAACTGAAGCTTTCTTT
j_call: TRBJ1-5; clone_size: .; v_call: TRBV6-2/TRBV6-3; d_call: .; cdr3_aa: CASSYPTGDQPQHF; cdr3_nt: TGTGCCAGCAGTTACCCCACAGGAGATCAGCCCCAGCATTTT
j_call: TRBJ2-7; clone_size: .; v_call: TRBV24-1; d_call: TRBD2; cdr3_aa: CATSDLSGTSGGSIYEQYF; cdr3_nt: TGTGCCACCAGTGATTTATCCGGGACTAGCGGGGGGTCGATCTACGAGCAGTACTTC
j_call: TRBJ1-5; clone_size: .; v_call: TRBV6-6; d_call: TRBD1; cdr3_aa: CASSRGQHQPQHF; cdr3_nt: TGTGCCAGCAGTCGGGGACAGCATCAGCCCCAGCATTTT
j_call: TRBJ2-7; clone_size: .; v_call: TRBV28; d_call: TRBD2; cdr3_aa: CASGRAGREQYF; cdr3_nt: TGTGCCAGCGGGAGGGCTGGTCGCGAGCAGTACTTC
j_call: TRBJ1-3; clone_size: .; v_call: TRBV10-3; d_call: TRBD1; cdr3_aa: CASTNRGGNTIYF; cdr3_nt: TGTGCTTCAACAAACAGGGGCGGAAACACCATATATTTT
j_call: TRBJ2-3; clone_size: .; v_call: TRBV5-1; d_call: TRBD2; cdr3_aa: CASSKTSGPSTDTQYF; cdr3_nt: TGCGCCAGCAGCAAAACTAGCGGGCCGAGCACAGATACGCAGTATTTT
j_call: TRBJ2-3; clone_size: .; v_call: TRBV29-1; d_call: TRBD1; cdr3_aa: CSVPSPGTGGTDTQYF; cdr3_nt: TGCAGCGTTCCCTCCCCCGGGACAGGGGGCACAGATACGCAGTATTTT
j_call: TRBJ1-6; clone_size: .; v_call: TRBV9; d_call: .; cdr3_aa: CASSARTANSPLHF; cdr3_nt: TGTGCCAGCAGCGCCCGGACAGCTAATTCACCCCTCCACTTT
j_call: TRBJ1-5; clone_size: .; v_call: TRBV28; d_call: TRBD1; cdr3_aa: CATMDRRNQPQHF; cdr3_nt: TGTGCCACCATGGACAGGCGCAATCAGCCCCAGCATTTT
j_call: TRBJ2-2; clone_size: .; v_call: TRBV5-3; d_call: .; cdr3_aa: CARRQLYTGELFF; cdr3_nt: TGTGCCAGAAGGCAACTATACACCGGGGAGCTGTTTTTT
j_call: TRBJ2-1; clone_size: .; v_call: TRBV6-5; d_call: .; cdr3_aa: CASSSRAPYNEQFF; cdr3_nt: TGTGCCAGCAGTTCGCGGGCCCCCTACAATGAGCAGTTCTTC
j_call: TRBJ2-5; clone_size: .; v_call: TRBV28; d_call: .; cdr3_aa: CASSFSTGGGQETQYF; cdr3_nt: TGTGCCAGCAGTTTCTCCACAGGGGGAGGGCAAGAGACCCAGTACTTC
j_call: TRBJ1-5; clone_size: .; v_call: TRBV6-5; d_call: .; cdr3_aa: CASKVGSGNQPQHF; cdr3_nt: TGTGCCAGCAAGGTCGGGAGCGGCAATCAGCCCCAGCATTTT
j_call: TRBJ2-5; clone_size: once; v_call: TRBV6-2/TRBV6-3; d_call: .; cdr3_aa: CASSSLALYQETQYF; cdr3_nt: TGTGCCAGCAGTTCACTAGCCCTATATCAAGAGACCCAGTACTTC
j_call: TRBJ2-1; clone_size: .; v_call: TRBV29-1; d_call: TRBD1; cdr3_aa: CSVEGTGIYNEQFF; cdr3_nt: TGCAGCGTTGAAGGGACAGGGATCTACAATGAGCAGTTCTTC
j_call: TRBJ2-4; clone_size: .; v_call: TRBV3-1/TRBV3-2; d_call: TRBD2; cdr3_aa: CASSQALAGPTNIQYF; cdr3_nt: TGTGCCAGCAGCCAAGCTCTAGCGGGGCCAACAAACATTCAGTACTTC
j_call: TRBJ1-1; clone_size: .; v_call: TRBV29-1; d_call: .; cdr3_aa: CSVVGGSVNTEAFF; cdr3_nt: TGCAGCGTAGTAGGGGGATCGGTGAACACTGAAGCTTTCTTT